This T cell receptor beta chain was retrieved from a study of shared clonotypes between healthy human individuals. Findings and caveats of the study: Although depth was large, rarefaction showed that sequencing of the sorted subsets was incomplete.

Details on this clone: Its antigen remains unknown.

The germline gives CDR1 SGHNT, CDR2 YYREEE (reference sequence). This CDR3 contains 13 residues. V was pared by 4 bases and J by 4 bases, with 11 bases between. Methods used by the authors: Junction-only immunoSEQ data arrived without quality scores, meaning filtering differed. Clones were sequenced by immunoSEQ multiplex PCR, and TCRdb holds only the in-frame ones, with some missing. Clone size and V and J calls were adopted from that table, with D and trimming inferred from the DNA. This sample has about 2.4 million clones; over 85% occur once, and the top ten carry 0.36%. Only Caucasian adults living in Nashville, Tennessee served as donors.

The TCR was taken from a man younger than 35 in good health. Some clones in this sample may be carry-over from other donors' samples. Specimen: naive CD4+ T cells from PBMCs. Subset meaning: CD45RA+ positively selected. The V gene is TRBV5-4, the J gene TRBJ1-1; D is perhaps TRBD1 (6 bases). CDR3 sequence: CASSEGDLTEAFF. In nucleotides, the CDR3 is TGTGCCAGCAGCGAGGGGGATCTCACTGAAGCTTTCTTT.